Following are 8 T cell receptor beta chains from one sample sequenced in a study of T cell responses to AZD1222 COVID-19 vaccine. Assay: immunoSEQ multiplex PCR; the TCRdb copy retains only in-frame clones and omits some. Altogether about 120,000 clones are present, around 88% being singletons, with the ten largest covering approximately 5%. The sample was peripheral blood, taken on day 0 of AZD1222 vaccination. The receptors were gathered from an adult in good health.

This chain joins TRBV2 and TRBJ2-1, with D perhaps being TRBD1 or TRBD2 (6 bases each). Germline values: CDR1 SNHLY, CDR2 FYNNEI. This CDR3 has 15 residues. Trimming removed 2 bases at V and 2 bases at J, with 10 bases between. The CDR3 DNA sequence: TGTGCCAGCAGTGAATTGGGGGGCCCCTACAATGAGCAGTTCTTC. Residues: CASSELGGPYNEQFF.

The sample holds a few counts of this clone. CDR3 protein: CASSPGPPRQETQYF. The CDR3 DNA follows: TGTGCCAGCAGCCCTGGACCTCCCCGCCAAGAGACCCAGTACTTC. This chain joins TRBV7-3 and TRBJ2-5; D unresolved. CDR1 SGHTA and CDR2 FQGTGA come from the germline V gene. The length of the CDR3 is 15 residues. V was pared by 5 bases and J by 1 base, with 14 bases between. The whole variable domain, remainder taken from reference TRBV7-3 and TRBJ2-5, is GAGVSQTPSNKVTEKGKYVELRCDPISGHTALYWYRQSLGQGPEFLIYFQGTGAADDSGLPNDRFFAVRPEGSVSTLKIQRTERGDSAVYLCASSPGPPRQETQYFGPGTRLLVL.

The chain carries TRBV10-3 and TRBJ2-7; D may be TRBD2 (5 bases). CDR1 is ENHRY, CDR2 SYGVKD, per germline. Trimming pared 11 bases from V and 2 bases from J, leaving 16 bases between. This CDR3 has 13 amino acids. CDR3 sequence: CAVAEDSTYEQYF. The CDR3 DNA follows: TGTGCCGTAGCAGAGGACTCAACCTACGAGCAGTACTTC.

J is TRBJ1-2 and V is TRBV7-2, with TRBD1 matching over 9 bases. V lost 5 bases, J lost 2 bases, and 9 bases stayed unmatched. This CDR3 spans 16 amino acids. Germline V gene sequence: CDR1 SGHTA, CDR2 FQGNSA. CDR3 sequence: CASSTPGGQGNYGYTF. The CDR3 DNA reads TGTGCCAGCAGCACCCCTGGTGGACAGGGGAACTATGGCTACACCTTC.

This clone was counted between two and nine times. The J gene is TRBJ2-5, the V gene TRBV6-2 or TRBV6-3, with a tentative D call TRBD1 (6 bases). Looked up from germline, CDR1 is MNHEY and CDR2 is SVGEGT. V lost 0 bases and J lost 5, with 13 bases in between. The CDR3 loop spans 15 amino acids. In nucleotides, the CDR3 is TGTGCCAGCAGTTACTCTGGACAGAGAACTGAGACCCAGTACTTC. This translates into CASSYSGQRTETQYF.

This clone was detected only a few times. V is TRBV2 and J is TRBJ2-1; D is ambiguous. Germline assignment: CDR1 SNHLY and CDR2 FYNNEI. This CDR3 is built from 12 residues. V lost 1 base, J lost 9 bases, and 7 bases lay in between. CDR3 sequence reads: CASSEGGGEQFF. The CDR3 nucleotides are TGTGCCAGCAGTGAAGGGGGTGGTGAGCAGTTCTTC.

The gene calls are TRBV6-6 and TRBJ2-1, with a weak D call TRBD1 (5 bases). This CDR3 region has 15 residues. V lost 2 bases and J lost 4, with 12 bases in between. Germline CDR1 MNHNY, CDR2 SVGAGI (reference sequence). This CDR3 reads CASSYPPDSYNEQFF. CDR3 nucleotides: TGTGCCAGCAGTTACCCACCTGACAGTTACAATGAGCAGTTCTTC.

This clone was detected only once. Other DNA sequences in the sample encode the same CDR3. The CDR3: CASSLVRNEQFF. The DNA of the CDR3 is TGTGCCAGCAGCTTAGTCCGCAATGAGCAGTTCTTC. The gene calls are TRBV11-2 and TRBJ2-1, with D uncertain. V was pared by 1 base and J by 6 bases, with 4 bases between. Germline CDR1 SGHAT, CDR2 FQNNGV. The length of the CDR3 is 12 residues.